This T cell receptor beta chain emerged from a study of cytomegalovirus exposure and HLA in healthy donors. Overall study context: Among roughly 180 million T cells, an earlier analysis found 90 million to 130 million unique TCR beta sequences.

Researchers ran the PCR with 60 Vbeta and 13 Jbeta primers. Repertoires were generated with immunoSEQ multiplex PCR, while TCRdb's copy carries only in-frame clones and drops some. The profile shows under 100,000 clones, about four fifths of them singletons. The CDR3 runs to 13 residues. The germline V gene encodes CDR1 SSHAT and CDR2 FNYEAQ (reference sequence). This clone was found many times. A junction end diverges from the germline sequence, so it may reflect a read error. Sequenced: PBMCs. This chain links TRBV7-7 with TRBJ2-7; perhaps TRBD1 as D (6 bases). The receptor's source is a woman aged 65 to 85 in good health and CMV-seropositive. The CDR3 sequence: CASSRQVLYEQYF. The CDR3, as DNA: TGTGCTAGCAGCCGACAGGTTCTCTACGAGCAGTACTTC.